This T cell receptor (beta chain) was documented in a study of response to subunit inactivated influenza vaccine. Trimming left V 6 bases short and J 5 bases short, with 13 bases between. The CDR3 totals 12 residues. Germline lookup yields CDR1 DFQATT and CDR2 SNEGSKA (reference sequence). Study-wide results and limits: There was a suggestion from the authors that each seasonal influenza vaccination recruits few new T cells.

MiXCR, run by TCRdb on the RT-PCR reads, gives a single entry per CDR3 protein. The sample consists of 800,000 or so distinct CDR3 sequences, 21% of them appearing once. This clonotype has a handful of counts. What it binds is not known. The material was PBMCs from blood, obtained 5 days after vaccination. This receptor was taken from a man in his fifties or sixties who received an inactivated influenza vaccine. The V and J genes are TRBV20-1 and TRBJ2-5, with a tentative D call TRBD2 (6 bases). The CDR3 coding sequence is TGCAGTGCGCGGGACCCGGTGGAGACCCAGTACTTC. Translated, it gives CSARDPVETQYF.